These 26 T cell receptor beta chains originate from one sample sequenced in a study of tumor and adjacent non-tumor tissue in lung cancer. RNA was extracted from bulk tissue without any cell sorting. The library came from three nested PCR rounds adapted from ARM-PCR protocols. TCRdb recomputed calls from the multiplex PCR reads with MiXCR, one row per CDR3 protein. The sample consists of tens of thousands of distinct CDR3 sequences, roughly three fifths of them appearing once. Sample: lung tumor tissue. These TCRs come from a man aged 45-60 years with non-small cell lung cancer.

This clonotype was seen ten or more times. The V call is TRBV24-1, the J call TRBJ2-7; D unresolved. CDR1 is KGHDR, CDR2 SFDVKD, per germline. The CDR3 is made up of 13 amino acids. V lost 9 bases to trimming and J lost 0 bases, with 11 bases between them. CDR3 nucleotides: TGTGCCACCCAAGGACGGAACTCCTACGAGCAGTACTTC. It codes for CATQGRNSYEQYF.

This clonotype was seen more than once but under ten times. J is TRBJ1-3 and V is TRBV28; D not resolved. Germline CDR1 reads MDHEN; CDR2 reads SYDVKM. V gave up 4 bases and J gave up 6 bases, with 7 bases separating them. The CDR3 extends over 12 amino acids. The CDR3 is CASSSNSNTIYF. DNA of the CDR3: TGTGCCAGCAGTTCCAATTCAAACACCATATATTTT.

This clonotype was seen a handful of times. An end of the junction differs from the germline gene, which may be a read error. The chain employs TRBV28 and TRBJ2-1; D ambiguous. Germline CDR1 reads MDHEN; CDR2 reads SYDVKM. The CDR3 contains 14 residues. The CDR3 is CASSFGRLIGEQLF. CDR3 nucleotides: TGTGCCAGCAGTTTCGGCAGGTTAATCGGTGAGCAGCTCTTC.

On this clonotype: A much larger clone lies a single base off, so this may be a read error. This chain's CDR3 is CAISETSGTLNEQFF. The CDR3 DNA follows: TGTGCCATCAGCGAGACTAGCGGGACTTTAAATGAGCAGTTCTTC. The V gene is TRBV10-3, the J gene TRBJ2-1; TRBD2 matches 11 bases. Per the germline V gene, CDR1 is ENHRY and CDR2 is SYGVKD. Trimming at V came to 6 bases and at J to 7 bases, leaving 8 bases not matched to a gene. CDR3 length: 15 amino acids.

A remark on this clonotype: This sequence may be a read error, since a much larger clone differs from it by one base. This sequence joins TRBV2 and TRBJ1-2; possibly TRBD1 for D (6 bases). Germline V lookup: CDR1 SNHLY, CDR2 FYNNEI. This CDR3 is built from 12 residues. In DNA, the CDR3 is TGTGTCAGCAGTCGGGGGGCTTTGGGCTACACCTTC. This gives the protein CVSSRGALGYTF.

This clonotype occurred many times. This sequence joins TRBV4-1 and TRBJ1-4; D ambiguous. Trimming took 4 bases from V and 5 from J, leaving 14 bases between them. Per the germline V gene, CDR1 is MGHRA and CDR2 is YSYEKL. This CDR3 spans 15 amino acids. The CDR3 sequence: CASSPHEGGNEKLFF. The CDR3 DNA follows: TGCGCCAGCAGCCCCCACGAAGGTGGAAATGAAAAACTGTTTTTT.

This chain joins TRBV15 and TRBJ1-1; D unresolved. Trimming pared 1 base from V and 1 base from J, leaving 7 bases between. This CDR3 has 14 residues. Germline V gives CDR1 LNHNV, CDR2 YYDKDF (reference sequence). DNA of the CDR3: TGTGCCACCAGCAGAGGGGCGGGGAACACTGAAGCTTTCTTT. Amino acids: CATSRGAGNTEAFF.

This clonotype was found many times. The CDR3 region is CASRPGQGAPSYEKLFF. The DNA of the CDR3 is TGTGCCAGCAGGCCGGGACAGGGGGCGCCGTCCTACGAAAAACTGTTTTTT. V is TRBV12-3 or TRBV12-4 and J is TRBJ1-4; TRBD1 matches 12 bases. The junction had 13 bases not matched to a gene; V was cut back by 6 bases and J by 8 bases. The CDR3 is 17 amino acids.

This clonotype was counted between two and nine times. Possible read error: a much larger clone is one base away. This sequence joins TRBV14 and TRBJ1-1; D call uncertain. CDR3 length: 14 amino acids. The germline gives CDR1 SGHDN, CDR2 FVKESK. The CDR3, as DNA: TGTGTCAGCAGCCCCCCCGGGATGAACACTGAAGCTTTCTTT. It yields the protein CVSSPPGMNTEAFF.

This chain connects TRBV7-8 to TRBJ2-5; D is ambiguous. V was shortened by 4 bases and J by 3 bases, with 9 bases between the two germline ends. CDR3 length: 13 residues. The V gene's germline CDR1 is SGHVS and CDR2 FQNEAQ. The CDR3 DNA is TGTGCCAGCAGCTCATGGCGAGAAGAGACCCAGTACTTC. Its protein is CASSSWREETQYF. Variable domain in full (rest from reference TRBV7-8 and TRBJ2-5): GAGVSQSPRYKVAKRGQDVALRCDPISGHVSLFWYQQALGQGPEFLTYFQNEAQLDKSGLPSDRFFAERPEGSVSTLKIQRTQQEDSAVYLCASSSWREETQYFGPGTRLLVL.

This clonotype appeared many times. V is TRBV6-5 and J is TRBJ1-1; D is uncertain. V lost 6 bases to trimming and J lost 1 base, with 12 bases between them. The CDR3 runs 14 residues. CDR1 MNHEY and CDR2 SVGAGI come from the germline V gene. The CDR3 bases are TGTGCCAGCAGCCTTCACAGCGGGAACACTGAAGCTTTCTTT. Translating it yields CASSLHSGNTEAFF.

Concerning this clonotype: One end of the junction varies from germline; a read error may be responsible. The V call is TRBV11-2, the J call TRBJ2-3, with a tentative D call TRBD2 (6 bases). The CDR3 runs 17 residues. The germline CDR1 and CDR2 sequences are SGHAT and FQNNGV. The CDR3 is CGSSFGPTAGIRDMQYF. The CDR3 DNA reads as TGTGGCAGCAGCTTTGGCCCGACGGCGGGGATACGCGATATGCAATATTTT.

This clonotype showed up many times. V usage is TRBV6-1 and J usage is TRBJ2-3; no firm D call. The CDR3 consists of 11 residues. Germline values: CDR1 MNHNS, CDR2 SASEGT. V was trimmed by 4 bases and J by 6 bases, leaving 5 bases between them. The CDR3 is CASSVADTQYF. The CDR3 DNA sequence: TGTGCCAGCAGTGTGGCGGATACGCAGTATTTT.

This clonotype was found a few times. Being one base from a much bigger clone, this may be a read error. The CDR3 loop is CASRPGESRTPEAFF. DNA of the CDR3: TGTGCCAGCAGGCCCGGCGAGAGCCGAACCCCAGAAGCTTTCTTT. The V and J genes are TRBV6-1 and TRBJ1-1; D gene unclear. With 6 bases removed from V and 8 bases from J, the gap between germline ends came to 22 bases. The CDR3 contains 15 residues. Germline V lookup: CDR1 MNHNS, CDR2 SASEGT.

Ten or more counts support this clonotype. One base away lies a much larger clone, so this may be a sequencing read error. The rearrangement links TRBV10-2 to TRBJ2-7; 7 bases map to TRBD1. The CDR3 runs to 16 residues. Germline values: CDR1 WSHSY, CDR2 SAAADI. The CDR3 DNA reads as TGCGCCAGCAGTGAGTCACCCGGACAGGCTACCTACGAGCGGTACTTC. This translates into CASSESPGQATYERYF.

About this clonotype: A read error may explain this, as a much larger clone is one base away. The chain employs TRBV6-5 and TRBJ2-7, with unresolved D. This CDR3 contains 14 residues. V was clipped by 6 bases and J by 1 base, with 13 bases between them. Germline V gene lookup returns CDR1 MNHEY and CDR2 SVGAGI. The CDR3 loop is CASRPRNTSYEQYF. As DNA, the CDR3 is TGTGCCAGCAGGCCGCGGAACACTTCCTACGAGCAGTACTTC.

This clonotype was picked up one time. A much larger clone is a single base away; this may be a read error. The DNA of the CDR3 is TGTGCCAGCAGTCCCCGGACAGGGGGGAATTTACCCCTCCACTTT. Protein product: CASSPRTGGNLPLHF. The V call is TRBV12-3 or TRBV12-4, the J call TRBJ1-6; TRBD1 aligns across 10 bases. The CDR3 totals 15 residues.

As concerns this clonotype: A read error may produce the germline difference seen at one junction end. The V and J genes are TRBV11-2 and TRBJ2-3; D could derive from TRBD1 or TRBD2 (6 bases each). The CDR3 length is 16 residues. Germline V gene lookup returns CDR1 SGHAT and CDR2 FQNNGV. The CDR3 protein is CTSSLGGLSSRDTQYF. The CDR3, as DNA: TGTACCAGCAGCTTAGGGGGGTTATCTAGTAGAGATACGCAGTATTTT.

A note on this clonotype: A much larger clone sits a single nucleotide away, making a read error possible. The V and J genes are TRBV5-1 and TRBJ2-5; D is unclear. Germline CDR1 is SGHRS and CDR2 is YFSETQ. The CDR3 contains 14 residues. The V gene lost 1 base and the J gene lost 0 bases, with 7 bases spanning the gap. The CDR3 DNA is TGCGCCAGCAGCTTGAGGCCCAACCAAGAGACCCAGTACTTC. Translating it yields CASSLRPNQETQYF.

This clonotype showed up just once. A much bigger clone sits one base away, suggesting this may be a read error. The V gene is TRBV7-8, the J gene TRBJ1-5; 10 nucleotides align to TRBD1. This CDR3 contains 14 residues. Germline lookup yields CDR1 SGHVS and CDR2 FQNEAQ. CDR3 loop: CASGDRGLFQSQHF. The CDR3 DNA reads TGTGCCAGCGGCGACAGGGGGCTGTTTCAGTCCCAGCATTTT.

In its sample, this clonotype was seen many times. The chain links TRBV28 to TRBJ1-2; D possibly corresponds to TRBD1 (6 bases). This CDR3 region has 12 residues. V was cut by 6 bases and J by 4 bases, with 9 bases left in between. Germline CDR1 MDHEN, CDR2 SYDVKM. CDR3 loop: CASSGQIYGYTF. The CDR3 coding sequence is TGTGCCAGCAGCGGACAGATCTATGGCTACACCTTC.

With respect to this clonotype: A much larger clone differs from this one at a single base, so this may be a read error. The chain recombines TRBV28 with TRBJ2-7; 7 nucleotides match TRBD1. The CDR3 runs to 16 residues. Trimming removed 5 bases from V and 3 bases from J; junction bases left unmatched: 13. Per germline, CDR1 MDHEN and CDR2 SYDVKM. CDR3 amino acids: CASSPSYRGPIYEQYF. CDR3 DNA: TGTGCCAGCAGTCCGTCTTACAGGGGCCCCATCTACGAGCAGTACTTC.

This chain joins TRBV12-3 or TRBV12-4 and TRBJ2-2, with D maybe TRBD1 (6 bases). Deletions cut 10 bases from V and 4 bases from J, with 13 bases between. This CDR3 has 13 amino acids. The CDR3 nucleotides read TGTGCCATCCGGCAGGGGCGCACCGGGGAGCTGTTTTTT. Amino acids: CAIRQGRTGELFF.

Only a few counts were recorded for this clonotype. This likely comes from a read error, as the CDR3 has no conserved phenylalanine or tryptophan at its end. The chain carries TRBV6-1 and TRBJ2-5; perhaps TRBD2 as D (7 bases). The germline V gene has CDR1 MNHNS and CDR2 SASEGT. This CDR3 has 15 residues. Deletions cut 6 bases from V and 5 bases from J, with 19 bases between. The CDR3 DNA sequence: TGTGCCAGCAGAAGACCGGGGGGCGCATACGAGACCCAGTACATC. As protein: CASRRPGGAYETQYI.

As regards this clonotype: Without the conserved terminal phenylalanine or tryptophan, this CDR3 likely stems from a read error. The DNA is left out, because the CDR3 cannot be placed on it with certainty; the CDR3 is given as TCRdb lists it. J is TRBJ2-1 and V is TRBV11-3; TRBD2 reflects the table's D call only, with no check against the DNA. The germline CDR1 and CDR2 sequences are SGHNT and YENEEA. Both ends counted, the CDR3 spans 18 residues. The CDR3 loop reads CASSLEGLAGGRPNEQLI.

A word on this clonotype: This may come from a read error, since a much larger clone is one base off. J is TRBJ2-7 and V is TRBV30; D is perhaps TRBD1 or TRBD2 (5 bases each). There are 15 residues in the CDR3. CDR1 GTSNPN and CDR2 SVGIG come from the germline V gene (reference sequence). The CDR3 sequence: CACSVLGVGVYEQYF. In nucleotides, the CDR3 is TGTGCCTGCAGTGTACTCGGGGTGGGGGTCTACGAGCAGTACTTC.